These T cell receptor beta chains were read from a single sample in a study of cytomegalovirus exposure and HLA in healthy donors. The method was immunoSEQ multiplex PCR; TCRdb's version includes in-frame clones alone and lacks a portion of them. The repertoire holds over 150,000 clones, with approximately 80% as singletons. The specimen sequenced was PBMCs. The receptors shown here come from a middle-aged woman in good health and CMV-seropositive. Both conserved end residues are part of each CDR3. Fields, in order: J gene, V gene, D gene, clone size, CDR3 length, CDR3 DNA, CDR3 protein. The D gene is left open where the match is weak. Clone size is stated in some rows and not others, as once, few, many or a class when expanded.

j_call: TRBJ2-6
v_call: TRBV5-1
d_call: .
clone_size: .
cdr3_length: 16
cdr3_nt: TGCGCCAGCAGCTTGGGTCAGTACTCTGGGGCCAACGTCCTGACTTTC
cdr3_aa: CASSLGQYSGANVLTF

j_call: TRBJ2-2
v_call: TRBV7-9
d_call: TRBD2
clone_size: few
cdr3_length: 17
cdr3_nt: TGTGCCAGCAGCTTAGACGCGGGGAGGGCCAACACCGGGGAGCTGTTTTTT
cdr3_aa: CASSLDAGRANTGELFF

j_call: TRBJ2-3
v_call: TRBV10-3
d_call: TRBD1
clone_size: .
cdr3_length: 14
cdr3_nt: TGTGCCACACGGGACAGGACGATCACAGATACGCAGTATTTT
cdr3_aa: CATRDRTITDTQYF

j_call: TRBJ2-1
v_call: TRBV7-9
d_call: .
clone_size: .
cdr3_length: 17
cdr3_nt: TGTGCCAGCAGTCCCCCCGGAGCAGGGACATCCTACAATGAGCAGTTCTTC
cdr3_aa: CASSPPGAGTSYNEQFF

j_call: TRBJ2-7
v_call: TRBV6-6
d_call: .
clone_size: .
cdr3_length: 13
cdr3_nt: TGTGCCAGCAGTGCCGGACACCTCTACGAGCAGTACTTC
cdr3_aa: CASSAGHLYEQYF

j_call: TRBJ2-3
v_call: TRBV2
d_call: .
clone_size: once
cdr3_length: 15
cdr3_nt: TGTGCCAGCAGTGAGTTTGAGGGGGGCACAGATACGCAGTATTTT
cdr3_aa: CASSEFEGGTDTQYF

j_call: TRBJ2-3
v_call: TRBV28
d_call: .
clone_size: .
cdr3_length: 13
cdr3_nt: TGTGCCAGCAGTGTCAGGTGGACAGATACGCAGTATTTT
cdr3_aa: CASSVRWTDTQYF

j_call: TRBJ1-1
v_call: TRBV18
d_call: .
clone_size: few
cdr3_length: 22
cdr3_nt: TGTGCCAGCTCACCACCTTCTAAGTCCTTGATCCCTGGACGGAGGCAGAACACTGAAGCTTTCTTT
cdr3_aa: CASSPPSKSLIPGRRQNTEAFF

j_call: TRBJ1-2
v_call: TRBV6-6
d_call: TRBD1
clone_size: .
cdr3_length: 14
cdr3_nt: TGTGCCAGCAGTTCGGACAGGGCCAACTATGGCTACACCTTC
cdr3_aa: CASSSDRANYGYTF

j_call: TRBJ2-3
v_call: TRBV11-3
d_call: .
clone_size: .
cdr3_length: 14
cdr3_nt: TGTGCCAGCAGCCCAACTGCGATCACAGATACGCAGTATTTT
cdr3_aa: CASSPTAITDTQYF

j_call: TRBJ1-1
v_call: TRBV30
d_call: .
clone_size: .
cdr3_length: 12
cdr3_nt: TGTGCCTGGAGTGTACGGACAGATGAAGCTTTCTTT
cdr3_aa: CAWSVRTDEAFF

j_call: TRBJ2-2
v_call: TRBV19
d_call: TRBD2
clone_size: .
cdr3_length: 15
cdr3_nt: TGTGCCAGTAGTATGGCGGGAGGGCCGAACGGGGAGCTGTTTTTT
cdr3_aa: CASSMAGGPNGELFF

j_call: TRBJ2-7
v_call: TRBV11-2
d_call: TRBD2
clone_size: .
cdr3_length: 16
cdr3_nt: TGTGCCAGCAGCGTGAACCTAGCGGGAGGGCCGGGTGAGCAGTACTTC
cdr3_aa: CASSVNLAGGPGEQYF

j_call: TRBJ2-7
v_call: TRBV6-1
d_call: TRBD1
clone_size: .
cdr3_length: 13
cdr3_nt: TGTGCCAGCAGTCGGACAGGGTGGGACGAGCAGTACTTC
cdr3_aa: CASSRTGWDEQYF

j_call: TRBJ2-3
v_call: TRBV9
d_call: .
clone_size: .
cdr3_length: 15
cdr3_nt: TGTGCCAGCAGCCCTCATGGAGCTAGCACGGATACGCAGTATTTT
cdr3_aa: CASSPHGASTDTQYF

j_call: TRBJ1-2
v_call: TRBV29-1
d_call: .
clone_size: .
cdr3_length: 15
cdr3_nt: TGCAGCGTTGAAGATGTGGCAGGAGGGAACTATGGCTACACCTTC
cdr3_aa: CSVEDVAGGNYGYTF

j_call: TRBJ1-4
v_call: TRBV5-1
d_call: TRBD1
clone_size: .
cdr3_length: 19
cdr3_nt: TGCGCCAGCAGCTTGGTCGGGACAGGGGGCGCGGGGAGTAATGAAAAACTGTTTTTT
cdr3_aa: CASSLVGTGGAGSNEKLFF

j_call: TRBJ1-5
v_call: TRBV28
d_call: TRBD1
clone_size: .
cdr3_length: 15
cdr3_nt: TGTGCCAGCAGACCTGGGACAGTTAGCAATCAGCCCCAGCATTTT
cdr3_aa: CASRPGTVSNQPQHF

j_call: TRBJ2-7
v_call: TRBV29-1
d_call: .
clone_size: .
cdr3_length: 14
cdr3_nt: TGCAGCGCCTCAGCTAGCGTCTCGAACCACGAGCAGTACTTC
cdr3_aa: CSASASVSNHEQYF

j_call: TRBJ1-2
v_call: TRBV5-1
d_call: .
clone_size: .
cdr3_length: 14
cdr3_nt: TGCGCCAGCAGCTTGGCGATTACAGGGATCGGCTACACCTTC
cdr3_aa: CASSLAITGIGYTF

j_call: TRBJ2-7
v_call: TRBV5-1
d_call: TRBD2
clone_size: .
cdr3_length: 15
cdr3_nt: TGCGCCAGCAGCTTACGACTAGCGGGAGGCGGCGAGCAGTACTTC
cdr3_aa: CASSLRLAGGGEQYF

j_call: TRBJ1-3
v_call: TRBV6-1
d_call: .
clone_size: once
cdr3_length: 16
cdr3_nt: TGTGCCAGCAGTGAAGCGCGAGGCATCTCTGGAAACACCATATATTTT
cdr3_aa: CASSEARGISGNTIYF

j_call: TRBJ2-7
v_call: TRBV6-5
d_call: TRBD1
clone_size: .
cdr3_length: 14
cdr3_nt: TGTGCCAGCAGACAAGGACAGGGGAGTTGGGAGCAGTACTTC
cdr3_aa: CASRQGQGSWEQYF

j_call: TRBJ2-3
v_call: TRBV5-1
d_call: .
clone_size: .
cdr3_length: 16
cdr3_nt: TGCGCCAGCAGCTTGGCAGGGGTGCGGGAGATCAATACGCAGTATTTT
cdr3_aa: CASSLAGVREINTQYF

j_call: TRBJ2-2
v_call: TRBV10-3
d_call: .
clone_size: .
cdr3_length: 13
cdr3_nt: TGTGCCATCAGTGGACACAACACCGGGGAGCTGTTTTTT
cdr3_aa: CAISGHNTGELFF

j_call: TRBJ1-1
v_call: TRBV5-5
d_call: .
clone_size: .
cdr3_length: 15
cdr3_nt: TGTGCCAGCAGCGGCAGGGATCTATGGTTGACTGAAGCTTTCTTT
cdr3_aa: CASSGRDLWLTEAFF

j_call: TRBJ2-7
v_call: TRBV7-3
d_call: .
clone_size: .
cdr3_length: 12
cdr3_nt: TGTGCCAGCAGCTTCGGACTATACGAGCAGTACTTC
cdr3_aa: CASSFGLYEQYF

j_call: TRBJ2-1
v_call: TRBV7-9
d_call: .
clone_size: .
cdr3_length: 17
cdr3_nt: TGTGCCAGCAGTAAAATGACCCGGGACGGGCGGGATAATGAGCAGTTCTTC
cdr3_aa: CASSKMTRDGRDNEQFF

j_call: TRBJ2-7
v_call: TRBV29-1
d_call: TRBD1
clone_size: .
cdr3_length: 12
cdr3_nt: TGCAGCGTGGGACAGGTAACCGGCGAGCAGTACTTC
cdr3_aa: CSVGQVTGEQYF

j_call: TRBJ2-2
v_call: TRBV11-1
d_call: TRBD1
clone_size: .
cdr3_length: 17
cdr3_nt: TGTGCCAGCAGCTTAATCCGGACAGGAGCGAACACCGGGGAGCTGTTTTTT
cdr3_aa: CASSLIRTGANTGELFF

j_call: TRBJ1-1
v_call: TRBV5-1
d_call: .
clone_size: .
cdr3_length: 14
cdr3_nt: TGCGCCAGCAGTCCCAGGGGCTGGGACACTGAAGCTTTCTTT
cdr3_aa: CASSPRGWDTEAFF

j_call: TRBJ1-2
v_call: TRBV10-3
d_call: .
clone_size: .
cdr3_length: 17
cdr3_nt: TGTGCCATCAGCCCATCGGTTGGGCAGGGAAGGTTCGATGGCTACACCTTC
cdr3_aa: CAISPSVGQGRFDGYTF

j_call: TRBJ2-2
v_call: TRBV11-2
d_call: .
clone_size: .
cdr3_length: 14
cdr3_nt: TGTGCCAGCAGCTTAGTACAGGGCACCGGGGAGCTGTTTTTT
cdr3_aa: CASSLVQGTGELFF

j_call: TRBJ2-7
v_call: TRBV27
d_call: .
clone_size: .
cdr3_length: 15
cdr3_nt: TGTGCCAGCAGTTTAGGCGGGGTTGGATCTAACGAGCAGTACTTC
cdr3_aa: CASSLGGVGSNEQYF

j_call: TRBJ2-1
v_call: TRBV11-2
d_call: .
clone_size: .
cdr3_length: 13
cdr3_nt: TGTGCCAGCAGCTTCGGACAGAACAATGAGCAGTTCTTC
cdr3_aa: CASSFGQNNEQFF

j_call: TRBJ2-1
v_call: TRBV18
d_call: .
clone_size: .
cdr3_length: 12
cdr3_nt: TGTGCCAGCTCAGAGATGAATGGTGAGCAGTTCTTC
cdr3_aa: CASSEMNGEQFF

j_call: TRBJ1-4
v_call: TRBV5-4
d_call: .
clone_size: .
cdr3_length: 15
cdr3_nt: TGTGCCAGCAGCTTGGGGGGAGGAAAACGAGAAAAACTGTTTTTT
cdr3_aa: CASSLGGGKREKLFF

j_call: TRBJ1-1
v_call: TRBV6-1
d_call: TRBD1
clone_size: .
cdr3_length: 14
cdr3_nt: TGTGCCAGCAGTGAAGTTCAGGGGGGCACTGAAGCTTTCTTT
cdr3_aa: CASSEVQGGTEAFF

j_call: TRBJ2-3
v_call: TRBV9
d_call: TRBD1
clone_size: .
cdr3_length: 16
cdr3_nt: TGTGCCAGCAGCGTCACCGGGACAGGGGCCACAGATACGCAGTATTTT
cdr3_aa: CASSVTGTGATDTQYF

j_call: TRBJ1-2
v_call: TRBV29-1
d_call: .
clone_size: .
cdr3_length: 12
cdr3_nt: TGCAGTACAATACAGCCTAACTATGGCTACACCTTC
cdr3_aa: CSTIQPNYGYTF

j_call: TRBJ1-5
v_call: TRBV19
d_call: TRBD1
clone_size: .
cdr3_length: 14
cdr3_nt: TGTGCCAGTAGTATCAGGGGGCTCGGTCAGCCCCAGCATTTT
cdr3_aa: CASSIRGLGQPQHF

j_call: TRBJ2-7
v_call: TRBV13
d_call: .
clone_size: once
cdr3_length: 15
cdr3_nt: TGTGCCAGCAGTCCCCCGGGACTGGGCTCCTACGAGCAGTACTTC
cdr3_aa: CASSPPGLGSYEQYF

j_call: TRBJ2-7
v_call: TRBV5-1
d_call: TRBD1
clone_size: .
cdr3_length: 16
cdr3_nt: TGCGCCAGCAGCTTCCTCCCGGACAGGAGCTCCTACGAGCAGTACTTC
cdr3_aa: CASSFLPDRSSYEQYF

j_call: TRBJ2-5
v_call: TRBV5-1
d_call: .
clone_size: once
cdr3_length: 14
cdr3_nt: TGCGCCAGCAGCCAAACTAGAACGCAAGAGACCCAGTACTTC
cdr3_aa: CASSQTRTQETQYF

j_call: TRBJ2-7
v_call: TRBV15
d_call: TRBD1
clone_size: .
cdr3_length: 16
cdr3_nt: TGTGCCACCAGCAGGGGCGTACAGGGGGCGCAGAGCGAGCAGTACTTC
cdr3_aa: CATSRGVQGAQSEQYF

j_call: TRBJ2-1
v_call: TRBV9
d_call: TRBD2
clone_size: .
cdr3_length: 13
cdr3_nt: TGTGCCAGCTCTAGCGGGAGGCTCAATGAGCAGTTCTTC
cdr3_aa: CASSSGRLNEQFF

j_call: TRBJ1-5
v_call: TRBV28
d_call: TRBD1
clone_size: few
cdr3_length: 15
cdr3_nt: TGTGCCAGCACCGCCGGACAGGGCAGCAATCAGCCCCAGCATTTT
cdr3_aa: CASTAGQGSNQPQHF

j_call: TRBJ1-2
v_call: TRBV6-1
d_call: TRBD1
clone_size: .
cdr3_length: 15
cdr3_nt: TGTGCCAGCAAGTCGGGACAGGGAATTGGCTATGGCTACACCTTC
cdr3_aa: CASKSGQGIGYGYTF

j_call: TRBJ2-7
v_call: TRBV5-4
d_call: TRBD2
clone_size: .
cdr3_length: 14
cdr3_nt: TGTGCCAGCAGAATAGCGGGAGGGCCCCTCGAGCAGTACTTC
cdr3_aa: CASRIAGGPLEQYF

j_call: TRBJ2-5
v_call: TRBV7-7
d_call: TRBD2
clone_size: .
cdr3_length: 14
cdr3_nt: TGTGCTAGCAGCCTGCTAGCGGGAGGGGGGACCCAGTACTTC
cdr3_aa: CASSLLAGGGTQYF

j_call: TRBJ2-5
v_call: TRBV9
d_call: TRBD1
clone_size: .
cdr3_length: 15
cdr3_nt: TGTGCCAGCAGCGTAGCACAGGGGGCACAAGAGACCCAGTACTTC
cdr3_aa: CASSVAQGAQETQYF

j_call: TRBJ1-4
v_call: TRBV7-9
d_call: .
clone_size: few
cdr3_length: 15
cdr3_nt: TGTGCCAGCAGCCTCTATGGGGCGGCGGGGGAAAAACTGTTTTTT
cdr3_aa: CASSLYGAAGEKLFF

j_call: TRBJ1-5
v_call: TRBV6-1
d_call: TRBD1
clone_size: .
cdr3_length: 15
cdr3_nt: TGTGCCAGCAGTATGGACAGGGGTCGTCTGCAGCCCCAGCATTTT
cdr3_aa: CASSMDRGRLQPQHF